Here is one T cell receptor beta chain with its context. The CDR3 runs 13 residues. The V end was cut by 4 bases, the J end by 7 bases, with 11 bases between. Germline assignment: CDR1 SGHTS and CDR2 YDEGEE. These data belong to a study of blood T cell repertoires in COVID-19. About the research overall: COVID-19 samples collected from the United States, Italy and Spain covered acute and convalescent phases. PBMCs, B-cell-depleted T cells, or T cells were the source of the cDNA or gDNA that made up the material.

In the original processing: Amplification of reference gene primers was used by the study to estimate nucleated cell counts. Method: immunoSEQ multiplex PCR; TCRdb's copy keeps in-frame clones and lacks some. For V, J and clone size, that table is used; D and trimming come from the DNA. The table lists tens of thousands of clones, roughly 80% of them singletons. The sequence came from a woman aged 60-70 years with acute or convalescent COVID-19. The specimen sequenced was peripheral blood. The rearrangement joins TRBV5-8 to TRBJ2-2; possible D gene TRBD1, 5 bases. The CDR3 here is CASSTQQGGELFF. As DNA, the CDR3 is TGTGCCAGCAGCACGCAGCAGGGCGGGGAGCTGTTTTTT.